This TCR beta chain appears in the sequencing data of a study of T cell repertoires in cytomegalovirus infection. TCRdb reprocessed the reads with MiXCR, giving one entry per CDR3 protein. This sample has hundreds of thousands of distinct CDR3 sequences, with roughly 15% found just once. The ends were cut back, 0 bases at V and 3 bases at J, with 6 bases in the middle. The germline CDR1 and CDR2 sequences are DFQATT and SNEGSKA (reference sequence). The CDR3 spans 12 residues. Study results and limitations: The response measured ex vivo was dominated by TCR beta clonotypes (HLA-C-restricted and CMV-specific). Adding up the frequency of public TCR beta families identified people who carried CMV plus the relevant HLA.

This clonotype was counted a few times. The antigen remains undetermined. The chain combines TRBV20-1 with TRBJ2-7; D remains unclear. The specimen was PBMCs. This TCR derives from a human donor in good health (CMV status not recorded). Some clones in this sample may be carry-over from other donors' samples. The CDR3 DNA is TGCAGTGCTAGAGAGCAGAGCTACGAGCAGTACTTC. This translates into CSAREQSYEQYF.